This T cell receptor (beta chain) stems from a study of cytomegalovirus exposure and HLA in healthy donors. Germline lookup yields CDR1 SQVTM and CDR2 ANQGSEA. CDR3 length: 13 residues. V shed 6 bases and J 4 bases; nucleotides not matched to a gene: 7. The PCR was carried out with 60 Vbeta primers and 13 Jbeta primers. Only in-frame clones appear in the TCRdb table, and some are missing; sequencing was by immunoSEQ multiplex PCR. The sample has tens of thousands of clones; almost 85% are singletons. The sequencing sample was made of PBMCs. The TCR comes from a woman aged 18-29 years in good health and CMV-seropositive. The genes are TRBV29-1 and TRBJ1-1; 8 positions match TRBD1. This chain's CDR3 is CSVGQGEATEAFF. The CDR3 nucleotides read TGCAGCGTCGGACAGGGCGAGGCCACTGAAGCTTTCTTT.